The present TCR beta chain was sequenced within a study of T-cell reconstitution after alpha-beta-depleted transplantation in children. The length of the CDR3 is 16 residues. Trimming removed 6 bases at V and 1 base at J, with 19 bases between. The V gene's germline CDR1 is MNHEY and CDR2 SMNVEV (reference sequence). A TCRbeta library incorporating unique molecular identifiers was prepared. One entry per CDR3 protein, called by TCRdb with MiXCR from the PCR reads. The sample has roughly 670,000 distinct CDR3 sequences, under 15% seen once; the top ten hold 0.79%. The sequencing here drew on PBMCs, taken before TCRalphabeta/CD19-depleted stem cell transplant. The chain links TRBV27 to TRBJ2-7; D perhaps matches TRBD1 (6 bases). The receptor's source is a girl aged 2-10 years with congenital amegakaryocytic thrombocytopenia, due to receive a stem cell transplant. CDR3 residues: CASSRGGFFLSYEQYF. Here the CDR3 DNA reads TGTGCCAGCAGCAGAGGGGGTTTTTTCCTTTCCTACGAGCAGTACTTC.